The rows below give T cell receptor beta chains drawn from one sample of a study of blood T cell repertoires in COVID-19. Assay: immunoSEQ multiplex PCR; the TCRdb copy retains only in-frame clones and omits some. The repertoire holds some 54,000 clones, with less than 90% as singletons. Sequencing was done on a sample of peripheral blood. The receptor source for this set is an older woman with acute or convalescent COVID-19. CDR3s include the opening cysteine and the closing phenylalanine or tryptophan. The order of the fields is D gene, J gene, clone size, V gene, CDR3 DNA, CDR3 protein. D genes are given only for firm matches. Only some rows state a clone size, as once, few, many or a class for expanded clones.

>TRBD2|TRBJ2-3|NA|TRBV29-1
TGCAGCGTTGATCCTAGCGGGGGGAGCAATACGCAGTATTTT
CSVDPSGGSNTQYF
>NA|TRBJ1-4|once|TRBV9
TGTGCCAGCAGCCCGGACAGCGCCCTCGCTAATGAAAAACTGTTTTTT
CASSPDSALANEKLFF
>NA|TRBJ1-3|NA|TRBV5-1
TGCGCCAGCAGCTTAGGCGGCAGCTCTGGAAACACCATATATTTT
CASSLGGSSGNTIYF
>NA|TRBJ2-3|NA|TRBV4-1
TGCGCCAGCAGCCAAGTGGCTGAAGGCACAGATACGCAGTATTTT
CASSQVAEGTDTQYF
>TRBD1|TRBJ1-4|NA|TRBV29-1
TGCAGCGTTGGCGGGACAGGTGTCGAAAAACTGTTTTTT
CSVGGTGVEKLFF
>NA|TRBJ1-1|NA|TRBV7-2
TGTGCCAGCAGCTCCAACAGCTTCGACACTGAAGCTTTCTTT
CASSSNSFDTEAFF
>NA|TRBJ2-5|NA|TRBV9
TGTGCCAGCAGCGTAGAGGCTAACCCTCCGGGGACCCAGTACTTC
CASSVEANPPGTQYF
>TRBD1|TRBJ1-6|NA|TRBV30
TGTGCCTGGACACTTGACAGGGCTGGACCGACGGGGAATTCACCCCTCCACTTT
CAWTLDRAGPTGNSPLHF
>TRBD1|TRBJ2-7|NA|TRBV9
TGTGCCAGCAGCCCGACGGGACAGGGAAGGGAGCAGTACTTC
CASSPTGQGREQYF
>NA|TRBJ1-2|NA|TRBV15
TGTGCCACCAGCAGAGGGGGGGGTTATGGCTACACCTTC
CATSRGGGYGYTF
>NA|TRBJ1-5|once|TRBV9
TGTGCCAGCAGCGTAGGTGGAGGGCCCAATCAGCCCCAGCATTTT
CASSVGGGPNQPQHF
>TRBD1|TRBJ1-2|NA|TRBV19
TGTGCCACAAGTCGCGGGACAGGGTCTGTCAACTATGGCTACACCTTC
CATSRGTGSVNYGYTF
>TRBD2|TRBJ2-1|NA|TRBV5-4
TGTGCCAGCAGCTTGGGTGGACTAGCGGGGGGTGGTACTGAGCAGTTCTTC
CASSLGGLAGGGTEQFF
>NA|TRBJ2-7|NA|TRBV4-1
TGCGCCAGCAGCCAATCCCCAACTAGCTCCTACGAGCAGTACTTC
CASSQSPTSSYEQYF
>NA|TRBJ1-3|NA|TRBV6-2/TRBV6-3
TGTGCCAGCAGTTGGAGCGGGAGAGGAAACACCATATATTTT
CASSWSGRGNTIYF
>NA|TRBJ1-3|NA|TRBV28
TGTGCCAGCAGTTTACGAGGCCTTATCTGGTCTGGAAACACCATATATTTT
CASSLRGLIWSGNTIYF
>NA|TRBJ2-4|NA|TRBV28
TGTGCCAGCAAGCCGGCGGGTAGCCCGCAAAACATTCAGTACTTC
CASKPAGSPQNIQYF
>NA|TRBJ2-1|NA|TRBV9
TGTGCCAGCAGCGTATCTGGCAGTCCCTACAATGAGCAGTTCTTC
CASSVSGSPYNEQFF
>NA|TRBJ1-1|NA|TRBV11-2
TGTGCCAGCAGCGTTCAGGGGAACACTGAAGCTTTCTTT
CASSVQGNTEAFF
>NA|TRBJ1-4|NA|TRBV5-6
TGTGCCAGCAGCGGGCGGGCTAATGAAAAACTGTTTTTT
CASSGRANEKLFF
>NA|TRBJ1-1|NA|TRBV30
TGTGCCTGGAGGTCAGCCCGGGGGATGGCTGAAGCTTTCTTT
CAWRSARGMAEAFF
>NA|TRBJ2-3|NA|TRBV5-4
TGTGCCAGCAGTCCCCCCGGGATGTGGGCAGGGACTAGCACAGATACGCAGTATTTT
CASSPPGMWAGTSTDTQYF
>NA|TRBJ1-2|NA|TRBV30
TGTGCCTGGAGTGTATACAGGGGCTACACCTTC
CAWSVYRGYTF